Each of the 18 T cell receptor beta chains below was sequenced from the same sample in a study of metastatic and nonmetastatic thyroid tumors. TCRdb re-called the PCR reads with MiXCR. The sample yields fewer than 40,000 clones, approximately 29% seen once. Among the patients, none had received any treatment before thyroid surgery. The specimen was blood. Receptors originate from a female donor with papillary thyroid cancer or a benign thyroid nodule (not recorded which). Some clones in this sample may be carry-over from other donors' samples.

This clone was seen repeatedly, ten times or more. The V call is TRBV6-2 or TRBV6-3, the J call TRBJ2-1; D is ambiguous. Germline V gene sequence: CDR1 MNHEY, CDR2 SVGEGT. Trimming removed 2 bases at V and 4 bases at J, with 3 bases between. This CDR3 has 12 amino acids. CDR3 nucleotide sequence: TGTGCCAGCAGTTACGCGTACAATGAGCAGTTCTTC. Its translation is CASSYAYNEQFF.

This clone was recorded many times. The chain has TRBV4-3 and TRBJ2-7; no clear D. Germline CDR1 is LGHNA and CDR2 is YSLEER. CDR3 length equals 15 residues. Trimming removed 0 bases at V and 0 bases at J, with 9 bases between. The CDR3 reads CASSQDPHSSYEQYF. In DNA, the CDR3 is TGCGCCAGCAGCCAAGATCCACATAGCTCCTACGAGCAGTACTTC.

This clone was found many times. The chain joins TRBV20-1 to TRBJ1-3, with D uncertain. In germline, CDR1 is DFQATT, CDR2 SNEGSKA (reference sequence). This CDR3 spans 16 amino acids. V lost 3 bases and J 1 base, leaving 16 bases between the germline ends. CDR3 loop: CSARSYEGASGNTIYF. CDR3 bases: TGCAGTGCTAGGTCCTACGAGGGCGCTTCTGGAAACACCATATATTTT.

Comments on this clone: Relative to the germline gene, one junction end is altered; a read error may explain this. The chain joins TRBV5-1 to TRBJ2-6; TRBD1 matches at 9 bases. CDR3 length: 17 amino acids. The germline V gene encodes CDR1 SGHRS and CDR2 YFSETQ. The CDR3 sequence: CASMGTGRLSGAYVMTF. CDR3 bases: TGCGCCAGCATGGGGACAGGGCGCCTCTCTGGGGCCTACGTCATGACTTTC.

This chain uses TRBV15 with TRBJ2-7, with D maybe TRBD2 (6 bases). Germline assignment: CDR1 LNHNV and CDR2 YYDKDF (reference sequence). Trimming removed 1 base at V and 3 bases at J, with 13 bases between. The CDR3 spans 15 residues. This CDR3 is CATSRGGVFDYEQYF. Here the CDR3 DNA reads TGTGCCACCAGCAGAGGGGGGGTATTCGACTACGAGCAGTACTTC.

This clone was observed many times. The chain joins TRBV18 to TRBJ2-5, with TRBD1 matching over 10 bases. V lost 3 bases to trimming and J lost 4 bases; unmatched junction nucleotides: 8. Germline V gives CDR1 KGHSH, CDR2 LQKENI. There are 16 residues in the CDR3. The CDR3 loop reads CASSPPPGTGVETQYF. CDR3 bases: TGTGCCAGCTCACCCCCCCCCGGGACAGGGGTAGAGACCCAGTACTTC.

The chain combines TRBV11-2 with TRBJ2-2, with TRBD2 matching over 10 bases. Germline CDR1 reads SGHAT; CDR2 reads FQNNGV. Trimming took 0 bases from V and 2 from J; bases not matched to a gene: 9. CDR3 length: 19 residues. This chain's CDR3 is CASSLEGRRTSGNTGELFF. The CDR3, as DNA: TGTGCCAGCAGCTTAGAGGGTCGGAGGACTAGCGGAAACACCGGGGAGCTGTTTTTT.

This clone was seen repeatedly, ten times or more. The chain employs TRBV10-3 and TRBJ1-2; no definite D call. V lost 0 bases and J lost 2, with 13 bases in between. This CDR3 region has 16 residues. CDR1 and CDR2 from the germline V gene are ENHRY and SYGVKD. In nucleotides, the CDR3 is TGTGCCATCAGTGAGTCGAACCCGGGGATCAACTATGGCTACACCTTC. This encodes CAISESNPGINYGYTF.

The table lists this clone with many counts. The chain has TRBV6-4 and TRBJ2-3; 10 nucleotides agree with TRBD2. The CDR3 spans 14 residues. Trimming cost V 4 bases and J 3 bases; bases outside gene matches: 1. In germline, CDR1 is MRHNA, CDR2 SNTAGT. CDR3 sequence reads: CASSVLAGTDTQYF. As DNA, the CDR3 is TGTGCCAGCAGTGTACTAGCGGGAACAGATACGCAGTATTTT.

This clone was recorded many times. V usage is TRBV6-1 and J usage is TRBJ2-1, with D uncertain. The CDR3 spans 11 residues. Trimming pared 2 bases from V and 10 bases from J, leaving 6 bases between. Germline CDR1 reads MNHNS; CDR2 reads SASEGT. CDR3: CASSEPQEQFF. CDR3 nucleotide sequence: TGTGCCAGCAGTGAACCCCAGGAGCAGTTCTTC.

The V call is TRBV4-1, the J call TRBJ1-5, with 9 bases fitting TRBD1. V was clipped by 5 bases and J by 0 bases; unmatched bases: 2. This CDR3 spans 15 amino acids. The germline V gene encodes CDR1 MGHRA and CDR2 YSYEKL. CDR3 amino acids: CASSTDRGSNQPQHF. CDR3 nucleotide sequence: TGCGCCAGCAGCACGGACAGGGGTAGCAATCAGCCCCAGCATTTT.

This clone was counted many times. The CDR3 region is CASSQRWLAGGDTQYF. The CDR3 DNA follows: TGTGCCAGCAGCCAAAGATGGCTAGCGGGAGGCGATACGCAGTATTTT. The chain links TRBV11-1 to TRBJ2-3; 11 bases agree with TRBD2. In germline, CDR1 is SGHAT, CDR2 FQDESV (reference sequence). The CDR3 extends over 16 amino acids. V trimming: 5 bases; J trimming: 6 bases; junction bases outside the gene matches: 10.

This clone was detected a few times. This chain uses TRBV10-1 with TRBJ2-7; the D gene is possibly TRBD1 (10 bases). Trimming took 3 bases from V and 7 from J, leaving 22 bases between them. This CDR3 spans 16 amino acids. CDR1 WNHNN and CDR2 SYGVQD come from the germline V gene (reference sequence). CDR3: CASSESGGTGVREQYF. The CDR3 DNA follows: TGCGCCAGCAGTGAAAGCGGGGGGACAGGGGTACGTGAGCAGTACTTC.

The CDR3 nucleotides read TGTGCCAGCACCGATACTGGCAACACTGAAGCTTTCTTT. The encoded protein is CASTDTGNTEAFF. V gene TRBV12-3 or TRBV12-4 combines with J gene TRBJ1-1; D not resolved. The CDR3 is 13 amino acids. Trimming removed 7 bases at V and 2 bases at J, with 11 bases between.

The chain employs TRBV9 and TRBJ1-1, with TRBD1 identical over 8 bases. V lost 4 bases to trimming and J lost 4 bases; unmatched junction nucleotides: 12. CDR3 length equals 16 residues. The germline CDR1 and CDR2 sequences are SGDLS and YYNGEE. The CDR3: CASSPDAGGRRTEAFF. The CDR3 bases are TGTGCCAGCAGCCCCGATGCAGGGGGCAGGCGCACTGAAGCTTTCTTT.

At least ten counts were recorded for this clone. The chain combines TRBV12-5 with TRBJ1-5; D gene uncertain. Germline V gene sequence: CDR1 LGHNT, CDR2 FRNRAP. The CDR3 sequence is 13 residues long. V lost 5 bases and J lost 7, with 12 bases in between. The CDR3 DNA reads TGTGCTAGTGGTCCGACGGGCGGCCAGCCCCAGCATTTT. Its translation is CASGPTGGQPQHF.

This clone showed up many times. The chain is built from TRBV10-3 and TRBJ2-5; D could derive from TRBD1 or TRBD2 (8 bases each). Per germline, CDR1 ENHRY and CDR2 SYGVKD. Trimming took off 4 bases at V and 0 bases at J, with 15 bases between the two ends. CDR3 length: 16 amino acids. CDR3 sequence reads: CAISGAGGQDQETQYF. CDR3 nucleotide sequence: TGTGCCATCAGTGGGGCGGGGGGACAGGACCAAGAGACCCAGTACTTC.

This sequence joins TRBV20-1 and TRBJ1-2, with D unresolved. The CDR3 covers 13 residues. Germline V lookup: CDR1 DFQATT, CDR2 SNEGSKA (reference sequence). V was clipped by 0 bases and J by 8 bases, with 13 bases between them. The CDR3 bases are TGCAGTGCTAGAGATTCGGCAGAAACCGGCTACACCTTC. Encoded protein: CSARDSAETGYTF.